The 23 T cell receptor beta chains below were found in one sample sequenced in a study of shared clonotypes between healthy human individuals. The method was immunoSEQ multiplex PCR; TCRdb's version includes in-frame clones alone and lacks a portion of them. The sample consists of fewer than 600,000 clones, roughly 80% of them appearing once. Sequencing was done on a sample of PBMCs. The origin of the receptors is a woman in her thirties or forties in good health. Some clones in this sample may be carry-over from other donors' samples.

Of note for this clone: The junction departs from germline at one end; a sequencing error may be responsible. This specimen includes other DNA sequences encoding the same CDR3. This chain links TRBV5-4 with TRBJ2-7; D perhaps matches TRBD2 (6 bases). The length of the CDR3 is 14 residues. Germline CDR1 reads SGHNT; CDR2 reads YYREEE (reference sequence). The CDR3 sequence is CASSLDYSSYEQYF. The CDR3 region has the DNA TGTGCCAGTAGCTTGGACTACTCCTCCTACGAGCAGTACTTC.

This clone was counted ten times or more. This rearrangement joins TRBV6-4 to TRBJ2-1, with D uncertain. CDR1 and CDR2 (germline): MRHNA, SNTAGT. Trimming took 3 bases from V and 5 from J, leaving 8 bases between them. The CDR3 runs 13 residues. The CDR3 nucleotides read TGTGCCAGCAGTGAGGATATAAACAATGAGCAGTTCTTC. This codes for CASSEDINNEQFF.

The CDR3 nucleotides are TGTGCCAGCAGTGAAATCGAGACTAGCGGGATCCAAGAGACCCAGTACTTC. This codes for CASSEIETSGIQETQYF. The chain has TRBV2 and TRBJ2-5, with 11 bases matching TRBD2. CDR3 length: 17 amino acids. The junction had 6 bases not matched to a gene; V was cut back by 2 bases and J by 1 base. The germline V gene has CDR1 SNHLY and CDR2 FYNNEI.

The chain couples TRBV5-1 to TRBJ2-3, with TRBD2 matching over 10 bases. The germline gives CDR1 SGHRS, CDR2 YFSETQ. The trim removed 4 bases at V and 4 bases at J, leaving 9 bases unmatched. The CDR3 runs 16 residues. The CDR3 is CASSLPLAGAADTQYF. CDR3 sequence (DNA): TGCGCCAGCAGCCTTCCGCTAGCGGGAGCTGCAGATACGCAGTATTTT. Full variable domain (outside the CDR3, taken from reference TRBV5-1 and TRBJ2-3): KAGVTQTPRYLIKTRGQQVTLSCSPISGHRSVSWYQQTPGQGLQFLFEYFSETQRNKGNFPGRFSGRQFSNSRSEMNVSTLELGDSALYLCASSLPLAGAADTQYFGPGTRLTVL.

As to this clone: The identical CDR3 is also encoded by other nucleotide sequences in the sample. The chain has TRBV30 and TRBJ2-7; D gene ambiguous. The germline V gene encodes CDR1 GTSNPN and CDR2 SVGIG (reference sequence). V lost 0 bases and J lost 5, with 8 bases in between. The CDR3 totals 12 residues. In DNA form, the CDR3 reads TGTGCCTGGAGTGTCTCGTACCACGAGCAGTACTTC. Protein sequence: CAWSVSYHEQYF.

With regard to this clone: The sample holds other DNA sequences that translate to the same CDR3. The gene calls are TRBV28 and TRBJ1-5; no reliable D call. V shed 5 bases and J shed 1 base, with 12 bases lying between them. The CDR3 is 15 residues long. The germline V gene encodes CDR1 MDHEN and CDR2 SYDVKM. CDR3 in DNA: TGTGCCAGCAGTACTATGGCGGGGAGCAATCAGCCCCAGCATTTT. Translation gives CASSTMAGSNQPQHF.

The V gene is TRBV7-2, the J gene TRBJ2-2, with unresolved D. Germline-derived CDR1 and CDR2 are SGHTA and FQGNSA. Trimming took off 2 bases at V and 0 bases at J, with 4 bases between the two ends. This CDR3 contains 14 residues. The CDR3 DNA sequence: TGTGCCAGCAGCTTAACGTCGAACACCGGGGAGCTGTTTTTT. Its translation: CASSLTSNTGELFF.

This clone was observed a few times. The CDR3 spells CASGGHSGEQFF. CDR3 DNA sequence: TGCGCCAGTGGTGGACACAGCGGTGAGCAGTTCTTC. This sequence joins TRBV4-1 and TRBJ2-1; tentatively, D is TRBD1 or TRBD2 (5 bases each). The CDR3 sequence is 12 residues long. Germline V gene lookup returns CDR1 MGHRA and CDR2 YSYEKL. Trimming took 9 bases from V and 9 from J, leaving 15 bases between them.

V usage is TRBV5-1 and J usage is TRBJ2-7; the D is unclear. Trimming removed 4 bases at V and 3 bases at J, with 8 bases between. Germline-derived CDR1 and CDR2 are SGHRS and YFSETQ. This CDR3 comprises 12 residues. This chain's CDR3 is CASSPQNYEQYF. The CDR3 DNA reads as TGCGCCAGCAGCCCCCAGAACTACGAGCAGTACTTC.

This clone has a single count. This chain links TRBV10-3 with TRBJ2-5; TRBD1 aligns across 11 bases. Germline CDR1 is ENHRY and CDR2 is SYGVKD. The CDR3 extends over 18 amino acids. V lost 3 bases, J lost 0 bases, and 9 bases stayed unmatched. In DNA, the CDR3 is TGTGCCATCAGTGATTCCGCCTGGGACAGGGGGTACCAAGAGACCCAGTACTTC. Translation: CAISDSAWDRGYQETQYF.

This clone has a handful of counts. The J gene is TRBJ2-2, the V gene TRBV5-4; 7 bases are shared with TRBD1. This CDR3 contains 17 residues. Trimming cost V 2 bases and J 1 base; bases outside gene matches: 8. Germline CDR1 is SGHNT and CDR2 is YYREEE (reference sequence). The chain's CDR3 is CASSFRTGPMNTGELFF. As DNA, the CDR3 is TGTGCCAGCAGCTTTAGGACAGGTCCTATGAACACCGGGGAGCTGTTTTTT.

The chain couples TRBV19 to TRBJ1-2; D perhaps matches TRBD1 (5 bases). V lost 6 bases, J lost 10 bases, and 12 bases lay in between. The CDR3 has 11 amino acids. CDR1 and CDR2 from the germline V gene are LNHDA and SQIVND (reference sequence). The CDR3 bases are TGTGCCAGTAGAATAACAGGTTCCTACACCTTC. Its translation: CASRITGSYTF.

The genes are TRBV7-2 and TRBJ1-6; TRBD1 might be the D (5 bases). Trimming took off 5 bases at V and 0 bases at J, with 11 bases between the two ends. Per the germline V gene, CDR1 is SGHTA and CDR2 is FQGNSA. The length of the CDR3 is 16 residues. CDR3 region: CASSPQGSSYNSPLHF. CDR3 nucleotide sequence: TGTGCCAGCAGCCCCCAGGGTAGCTCCTATAATTCACCCCTCCACTTT.

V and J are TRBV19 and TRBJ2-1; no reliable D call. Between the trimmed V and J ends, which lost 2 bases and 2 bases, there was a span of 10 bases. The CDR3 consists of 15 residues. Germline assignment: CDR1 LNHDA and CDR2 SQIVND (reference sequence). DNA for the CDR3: TGTGCCAGTAGTATATCCTCAAACCCCTACAATGAGCAGTTCTTC. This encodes CASSISSNPYNEQFF.

The DNA for the CDR3 is TGTGCCTGGAGCCCCACCTTGAACAGGGGGCCGACTGAAGCTTTCTTT. Protein: CAWSPTLNRGPTEAFF. The chain is built from TRBV30 and TRBJ1-1, with 9 bases that match TRBD1. J lost 5 bases, V lost 3 bases, and 13 bases had no gene match. Germline V CDR1 and CDR2: GTSNPN, SVGIG (reference sequence). This CDR3 has 16 amino acids.

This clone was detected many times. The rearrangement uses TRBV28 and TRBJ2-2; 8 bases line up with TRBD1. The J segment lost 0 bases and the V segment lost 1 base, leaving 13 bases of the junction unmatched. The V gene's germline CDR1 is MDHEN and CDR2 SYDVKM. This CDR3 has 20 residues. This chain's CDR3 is CASSLSSSRTGPTNTGELFF. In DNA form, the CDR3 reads TGTGCCAGCAGTTTATCCTCCTCCCGGACAGGGCCAACGAACACCGGGGAGCTGTTTTTT.

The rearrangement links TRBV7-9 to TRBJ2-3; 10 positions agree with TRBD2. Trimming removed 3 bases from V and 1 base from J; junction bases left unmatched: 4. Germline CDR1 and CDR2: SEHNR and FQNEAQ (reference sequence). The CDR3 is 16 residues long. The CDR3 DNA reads TGTGCCAGCAGCTTTTCTAGCGGGAGACGCACAGATACGCAGTATTTT. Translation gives CASSFSSGRRTDTQYF.

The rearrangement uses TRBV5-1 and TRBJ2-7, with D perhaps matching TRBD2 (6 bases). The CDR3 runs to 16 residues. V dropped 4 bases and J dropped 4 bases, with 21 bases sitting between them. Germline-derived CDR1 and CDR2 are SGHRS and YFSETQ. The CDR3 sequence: CASSPSGAGRGYEQYF. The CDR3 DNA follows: TGCGCCAGCAGCCCATCGGGTGCGGGAAGAGGGTACGAGCAGTACTTC.

For the CDR3, the DNA is TGTGCCAGCAGCCCAGGACTAGCGGGAGGGCCTTCCTACAATGAGCAGTTCTTC. Its translation: CASSPGLAGGPSYNEQFF. The rearrangement links TRBV7-8 to TRBJ2-1; 15 positions agree with TRBD2. From germline, CDR1 is SGHVS and CDR2 FQNEAQ. CDR3 length: 18 residues. The junction had 6 bases not matched to a gene; V was cut back by 5 bases and J by 1 base.

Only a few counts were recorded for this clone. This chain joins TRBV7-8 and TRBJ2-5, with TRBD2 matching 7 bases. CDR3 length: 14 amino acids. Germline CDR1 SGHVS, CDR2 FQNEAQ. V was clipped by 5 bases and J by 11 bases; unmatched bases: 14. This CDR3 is CASSQRDSYVEQYF. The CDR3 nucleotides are TGTGCCAGCAGCCAGCGGGACTCGTATGTAGAGCAGTACTTC.

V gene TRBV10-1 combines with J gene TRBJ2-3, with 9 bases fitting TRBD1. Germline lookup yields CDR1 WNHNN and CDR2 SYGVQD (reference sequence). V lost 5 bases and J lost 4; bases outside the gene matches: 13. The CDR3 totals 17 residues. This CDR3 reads CASSKPGQGAVADTQYF. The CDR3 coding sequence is TGCGCCAGCAGTAAACCGGGACAGGGAGCGGTCGCAGATACGCAGTATTTT.

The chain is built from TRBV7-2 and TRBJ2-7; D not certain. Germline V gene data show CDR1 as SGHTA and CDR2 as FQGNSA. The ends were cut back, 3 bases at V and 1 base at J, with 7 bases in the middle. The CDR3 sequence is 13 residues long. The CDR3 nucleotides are TGTGCCAGCAGCTTCTCGCCGTCCTACGAGCAGTACTTC. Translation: CASSFSPSYEQYF. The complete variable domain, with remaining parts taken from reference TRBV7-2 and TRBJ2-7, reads GAGVSQSPSNKVTEKGKDVELRCDPISGHTALYWYRQSLGQGLEFLIYFQGNSAPDKSGLPSDRFSAERTGGSVSTLTIQRTQQEDSAVYLCASSFSPSYEQYFGPGTRLTVT.

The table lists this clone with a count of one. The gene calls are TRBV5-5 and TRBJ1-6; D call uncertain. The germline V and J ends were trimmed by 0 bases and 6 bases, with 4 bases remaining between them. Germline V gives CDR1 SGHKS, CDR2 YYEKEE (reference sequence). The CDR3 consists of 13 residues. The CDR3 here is CASSLGSNSPLHF. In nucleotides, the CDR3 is TGTGCCAGCAGCTTGGGGAGTAATTCACCCCTCCACTTT.